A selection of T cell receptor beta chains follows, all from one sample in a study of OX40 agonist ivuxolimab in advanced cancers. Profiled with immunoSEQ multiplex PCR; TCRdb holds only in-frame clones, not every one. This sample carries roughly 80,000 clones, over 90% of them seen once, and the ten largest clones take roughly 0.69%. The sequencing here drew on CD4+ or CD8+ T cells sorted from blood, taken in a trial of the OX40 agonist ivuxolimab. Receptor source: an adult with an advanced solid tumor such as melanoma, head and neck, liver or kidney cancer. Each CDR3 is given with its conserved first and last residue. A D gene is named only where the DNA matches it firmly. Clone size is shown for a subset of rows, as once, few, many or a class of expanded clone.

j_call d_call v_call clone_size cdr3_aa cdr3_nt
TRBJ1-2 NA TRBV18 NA CASSPTGRTYGYTF TGTGCCAGCTCACCAACAGGGAGGACCTATGGCTACACCTTC
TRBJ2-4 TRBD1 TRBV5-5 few CASSSVKQGALDKNIQYF TGTGCCAGCAGCTCCGTCAAACAGGGGGCTTTAGACAAAAACATTCAGTACTTC
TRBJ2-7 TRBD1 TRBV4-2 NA CASSQGQGFSYEQYF TGTGCCAGCAGCCAAGGACAGGGGTTCTCCTACGAGCAGTACTTC
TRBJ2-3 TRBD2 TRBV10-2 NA CASSEWREFADTQYF TGCGCCAGCAGTGAGTGGCGGGAGTTTGCAGATACGCAGTATTTT
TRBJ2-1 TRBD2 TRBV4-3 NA CASSQFDGAGGLGEQFF TGCGCCAGCAGCCAATTTGATGGAGCGGGAGGTTTAGGTGAGCAGTTCTTC
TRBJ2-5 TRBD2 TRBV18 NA CASSPELAGGETQYF TGTGCCAGCTCACCGGAACTAGCGGGGGGGGAGACCCAGTACTTC
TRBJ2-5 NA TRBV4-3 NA CASSQDVRETQYF TGCGCCAGCAGCCAAGATGTGCGGGAGACCCAGTACTTC
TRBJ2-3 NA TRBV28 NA CASSRGSTDTQYF TGTGCCAGCTCCAGGGGCAGCACAGATACGCAGTATTTT
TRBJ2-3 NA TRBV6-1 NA CASSEVRGLAGDTQYF TGTGCCAGCAGTGAGGTCCGGGGGCTAGCAGGAGATACGCAGTATTTT
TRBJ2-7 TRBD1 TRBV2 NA CASSWDRGQEQYF TGTGCCAGCAGTTGGGACAGGGGGCAGGAGCAGTACTTC
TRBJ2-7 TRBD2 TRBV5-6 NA CASSLGGGSPPSQYF TGTGCCAGCAGCTTGGGTGGCGGGAGCCCGCCTTCGCAGTACTTC
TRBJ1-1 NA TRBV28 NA CASSYGGREAFF TGTGCCAGCAGTTACGGGGGGAGAGAAGCTTTCTTT
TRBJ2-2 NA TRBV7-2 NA CASSAQRYTGELFF TGTGCCAGCAGCGCCCAGCGGTACACCGGGGAGCTGTTTTTT
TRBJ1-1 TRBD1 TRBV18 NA CASSPRTGNTEAFF TGTGCCAGCTCACCAAGGACAGGGAACACTGAAGCTTTCTTT
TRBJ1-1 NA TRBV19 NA CASSIDSTGRTEAFF TGTGCCAGTAGTATAGACTCGACAGGTCGGACTGAAGCTTTCTTT
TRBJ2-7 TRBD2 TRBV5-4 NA CASSHLGTSGRAGYEQYF TGTGCCAGCAGCCACCTGGGGACTAGCGGGAGGGCCGGGTACGAGCAGTACTTC
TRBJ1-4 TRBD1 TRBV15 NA CATRRDRGYEKLFF TGTGCCACCAGACGGGACAGGGGATACGAAAAACTGTTTTTT
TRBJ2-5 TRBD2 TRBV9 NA CASTRGGKGETQYF TGTGCCAGCACTCGCGGGGGTAAGGGAGAGACCCAGTACTTC
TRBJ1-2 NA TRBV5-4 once CASSLNVDYGYTF TGTGCCAGCAGCTTGAACGTAGACTATGGCTACACCTTC
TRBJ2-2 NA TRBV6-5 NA CASSFGVWGSGELFF TGTGCCAGCAGTTTTGGGGTGTGGGGCTCCGGGGAGCTGTTTTTT
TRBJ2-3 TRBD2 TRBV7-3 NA CASSLEPRTLTSGRDTQYF TGTGCCAGCAGCTTAGAACCGCGGACCTTGACTAGCGGGAGGGATACGCAGTATTTT
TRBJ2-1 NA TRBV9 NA CASSVGGQGRGYDEQFF TGTGCCAGCAGCGTAGGGGGTCAGGGTCGGGGATACGATGAGCAGTTCTTC
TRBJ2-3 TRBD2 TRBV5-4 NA CASSLSSGSTDTQYF TGTGCCAGCAGCTTGTCTAGCGGTAGCACAGATACGCAGTATTTT
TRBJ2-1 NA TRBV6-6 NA CASRIDNYNEQFF TGTGCCAGCCGCATCGACAATTACAATGAGCAGTTCTTC